One and the same sample provided the 27 T cell receptor beta chains below, sequenced in a study of blood T cell repertoires in COVID-19. Using immunoSEQ multiplex PCR, the repertoire was profiled, and TCRdb retains in-frame clones only, with some absent. The sample has over 100,000 clones, 87% seen once. The material sequenced was peripheral blood. Receptors originate from a woman aged 45-59 years with COVID-19, enrolled during active disease.

The chain couples TRBV21-1 to TRBJ2-5; the D segment call TRBD2 is taken from the table without a DNA check. TRBV21-1 is shown as a pseudogene. The CDR3 length is 16 residues. The CDR3 here is CASSKGTSGGPETQYF. The CDR3 DNA is TGTGCCAGCAGCAAAGGGACTAGCGGGGGGCCAGAGACCCAGTACTTC.

This chain connects TRBV19 to TRBJ1-1; TRBD1 might be the D (6 bases). V dropped 3 bases and J dropped 0 bases, with 11 bases sitting between them. Germline V CDR1 and CDR2: LNHDA, SQIVND (reference sequence). This CDR3 has 15 residues. CDR3 loop: CASSMAGQMNTEAFF. As DNA, the CDR3 is TGTGCCAGTAGTATGGCTGGACAGATGAACACTGAAGCTTTCTTT.

This clone has more than one count but fewer than ten. The rearrangement uses TRBV4-2 and TRBJ1-5, with 9 bases lining up with TRBD1. The CDR3 is 17 residues long. V lost 3 bases, J lost 9 bases, and 15 bases stayed unmatched. The V gene's germline CDR1 is LGHNA and CDR2 YNFKEQ. The CDR3 DNA reads TGTGCCAGCAGCCAGGGGACCGGGACAGGGCTGGAGGGGCCCCAGCATTTT. It specifies CASSQGTGTGLEGPQHF.

The chain recombines TRBV28 with TRBJ1-2; perhaps TRBD1 as D (6 bases). This CDR3 is 14 amino acids long. Germline V gives CDR1 MDHEN, CDR2 SYDVKM. V was trimmed by 7 bases and J by 7 bases, leaving 19 bases between them. This CDR3 is CASTERQGSFGYTF. The CDR3, as DNA: TGTGCCAGCACCGAAAGGCAGGGGAGTTTTGGCTACACCTTC.

Regarding this clone: Sequence at one end of the junction differs from germline and may be a read error. The rearrangement joins TRBV14 to TRBJ2-7; weak D call: TRBD1 (6 bases). Germline-derived CDR1 and CDR2 are SGHDN and FVKESK. This CDR3 comprises 15 residues. The chain's CDR3 is CASRQEGTPSYEQYF. The CDR3 nucleotides read TGTGCCAGCAGACAAGAAGGGACACCCTCCTACGAGCAGTACTTC.

V gene TRBV27 combines with J gene TRBJ1-1, with D tentatively TRBD1 (5 bases). The CDR3 is 14 residues long. Trimming pared 5 bases from V and 2 bases from J, leaving 12 bases between. Germline V CDR1 and CDR2: MNHEY, SMNVEV (reference sequence). The DNA for the CDR3 is TGTGCCAGCAGTGGTAAACAGGTTAACACTGAAGCTTTCTTT. Translated: CASSGKQVNTEAFF.

The V and J genes are TRBV24-1 and TRBJ2-1; 9 bases are shared with TRBD2. With V trimmed by 7 bases and J by 6 bases, 0 bases remained unmatched. Germline CDR1 KGHDR, CDR2 SFDVKD. This CDR3 spans 12 amino acids. The CDR3 loop is CATRRGGNEQFF. The CDR3 DNA sequence: TGTGCCACCAGGCGGGGGGGCAATGAGCAGTTCTTC.

The sample holds a few counts of this clone. J is TRBJ2-1 and V is TRBV10-1; the match to TRBD1 covers 12 bases. V was clipped by 6 bases and J by 8 bases; unmatched bases: 11. The CDR3 has 16 residues. Germline V lookup: CDR1 WNHNN, CDR2 SYGVQD (reference sequence). CDR3 DNA sequence: TGCGCCAGCAGCTACCGCCGGGACAGGGGGCTCCATGAGCAGTTCTTC. This translates into CASSYRRDRGLHEQFF.

The genes are TRBV11-3 and TRBJ1-4; no reliable D call. The CDR3 extends over 13 amino acids. Trimming removed 5 bases from V and 8 bases from J, with 12 bases in between. The germline V gene encodes CDR1 SGHNT and CDR2 YENEEA. This chain's CDR3 is CASSRTRGEKLFF. The CDR3 nucleotides read TGTGCCAGCAGCCGAACCCGGGGAGAAAAACTGTTTTTT.

The CDR3 spells CASSPPGQPETQYF. The CDR3 nucleotides are TGTGCCAGCAGCCCCCCGGGACAACCAGAGACCCAGTACTTC. The V gene is TRBV7-9, the J gene TRBJ2-5, with D possibly TRBD1 on 6 matching bases. V was pared by 5 bases and J by 4 bases, with 14 bases between. CDR3 length equals 14 residues. The germline V gene encodes CDR1 SEHNR and CDR2 FQNEAQ (reference sequence).

The V gene is TRBV20-1, the J gene TRBJ1-5; TRBD1 matches 7 bases. The germline V gene has CDR1 DFQATT and CDR2 SNEGSKA (reference sequence). The CDR3 contains 13 residues. The V segment lost 3 bases and the J segment 6 bases; nucleotides outside the gene matches: 5. The CDR3: CSASGQGGQPQHF. The DNA of the CDR3 is TGCAGTGCTAGTGGGCAGGGGGGTCAGCCCCAGCATTTT.

This clone was observed a single time. The chain carries TRBV19 and TRBJ1-4, with D maybe TRBD1 (5 bases). Germline V CDR1 and CDR2: LNHDA, SQIVND (reference sequence). CDR3 size: 14 residues. V was clipped by 7 bases and J by 6 bases, with 15 bases between them. The CDR3 protein is CASKGGQGYEKLFF. For the CDR3, the DNA is TGTGCCAGTAAAGGAGGGCAGGGATATGAAAAACTGTTTTTT.

This chain uses TRBV15 with TRBJ2-3; possibly TRBD1 for D (6 bases). The CDR3 contains 18 residues. From germline, CDR1 is LNHNV and CDR2 YYDKDF (reference sequence). The V and J ends lost 0 bases and 3 bases respectively, with 19 bases between them. CDR3 DNA: TGTGCCACCAGCAGAGATCCACAGGGATCTCACAGTACAGATACGCAGTATTTT. It specifies CATSRDPQGSHSTDTQYF.

This chain joins TRBV27 and TRBJ2-7; D is uncertain. The CDR3 has 13 residues. Trimming removed 5 bases from V and 2 bases from J, with 10 bases in between. Germline V gene lookup returns CDR1 MNHEY and CDR2 SMNVEV (reference sequence). Here the CDR3 DNA reads TGTGCCAGCAGTCCCCACAGTGCCTACGAGCAGTACTTC. Translation gives CASSPHSAYEQYF.

The gene calls are TRBV6-1 and TRBJ1-2; D is unresolved. V shed 1 base and J shed 6 bases, with 12 bases lying between them. CDR1 is MNHNS and CDR2 is SASEGT in the germline V gene. The CDR3 contains 14 residues. DNA for the CDR3: TGTGCCAGCAGTGAAGGAGGAGGGTTTGATGGCTACACCTTC. Translated, it gives CASSEGGGFDGYTF.

The V gene is TRBV14, the J gene TRBJ1-2, with D possibly matching TRBD1 (5 bases). V was cut by 5 bases and J by 4 bases, with 17 bases left in between. From germline, CDR1 is SGHDN and CDR2 FVKESK. CDR3 length: 15 residues. CDR3 in amino acids: CASSLRTSPTYGYTF. CDR3 DNA sequence: TGTGCCAGCAGCTTACGGACATCTCCGACCTATGGCTACACCTTC. Full variable domain (remainder filled in from reference TRBV14 and TRBJ1-2): EAGVTQFPSHSVIEKGQTVTLRCDPISGHDNLYWYRRVMGKEIKFLLHFVKESKQDESGMPNNRFLAERTGGTYSTLKVQPAELEDSGVYFCASSLRTSPTYGYTFGSGTRLTVV.

The chain employs TRBV4-2 and TRBJ2-1; possibly TRBD2 for D (6 bases). V shed 0 bases and J shed 3 bases, with 9 bases lying between them. The CDR3 contains 15 residues. Germline V lookup: CDR1 LGHNA, CDR2 YNFKEQ. As DNA, the CDR3 is TGTGCCAGCAGCCAAGACCGCGGGAACTACAATGAGCAGTTCTTC. It yields the protein CASSQDRGNYNEQFF.

The rearrangement joins TRBV24-1 to TRBJ1-1; 9 bases agree with TRBD1. V was clipped by 4 bases and J by 5 bases; unmatched bases: 7. The germline V gene has CDR1 KGHDR and CDR2 SFDVKD. The CDR3 is 15 amino acids. The CDR3 DNA follows: TGTGCCACCAGTGAAAACAGGGGGCCTGGGACTGAAGCTTTCTTT. The encoded protein is CATSENRGPGTEAFF.

The chain's CDR3 is CASTAGITEAFF. The CDR3 nucleotides are TGTGCCAGCACGGCGGGGATCACTGAAGCTTTCTTT. V is TRBV28 and J is TRBJ1-1; D is unclear. Germline-derived CDR1 and CDR2 are MDHEN and SYDVKM. The CDR3 spans 12 residues. Trimming took 7 bases from V and 4 from J, leaving 10 bases between them.

The sample holds a few counts of this clone. The chain uses TRBV5-4 and TRBJ1-6; TRBD1 matches 7 bases. Germline-derived CDR1 and CDR2 are SGHNT and YYREEE (reference sequence). This CDR3 has 16 residues. Trimming removed 4 bases from V and 7 bases from J; junction bases left unmatched: 11. The chain's CDR3 is CASSRQGVNRNSPLHF. CDR3 nucleotide sequence: TGTGCCAGCAGCCGACAGGGCGTTAACAGAAATTCACCCCTCCACTTT. The full variable domain, rest sourced from reference TRBV5-4 and TRBJ1-6, is ETGVTQSPTHLIKTRGQQVTLRCSSQSGHNTVSWYQQALGQGPQFIFQYYREEENGRGNFPPRFSGLQFPNYSSELNVNALELDDSALYLCASSRQGVNRNSPLHFGNGTRLTVT.

The chain carries TRBV7-2 and TRBJ2-1; TRBD1 might be the D (6 bases). V was clipped by 3 bases and J by 4 bases, with 13 bases between them. In germline, CDR1 is SGHTA, CDR2 FQGNSA. The CDR3 length is 15 residues. The CDR3 region is CASSFMQGPYNEQFF. The CDR3 region has the DNA TGTGCCAGCAGCTTCATGCAGGGGCCATACAATGAGCAGTTCTTC.

The CDR3 protein is CASSEFLAGGGETQYF. The CDR3 DNA reads as TGTGCCAGCAGTGAATTCCTAGCGGGGGGAGGAGAGACCCAGTACTTC. The rearrangement links TRBV2 to TRBJ2-5, with 11 positions matching TRBD2. The trim removed 2 bases at V and 4 bases at J, leaving 6 bases unmatched. Germline loops: CDR1 SNHLY, CDR2 FYNNEI. The CDR3 length is 16 residues.

V is TRBV11-3 and J is TRBJ2-5, with 11 bases aligning to TRBD2. The V and J ends lost 5 bases and 0 bases, in that order; junction bases with no gene match: 2. The CDR3 length is 15 residues. Germline CDR1 and CDR2: SGHNT and YENEEA. CDR3 region: CASSTSGGHQETQYF. CDR3 sequence (DNA): TGTGCCAGCAGCACTAGCGGGGGCCACCAAGAGACCCAGTACTTC.

This sequence joins TRBV6-1 and TRBJ1-1; D may be TRBD1 (5 bases). The CDR3 spans 14 residues. Trimming removed 2 bases from V and 2 bases from J, with 9 bases in between. The germline CDR1 and CDR2 sequences are MNHNS and SASEGT. CDR3 bases: TGTGCCAGCAGTGAACAGGGATACAACACTGAAGCTTTCTTT. It is translated as CASSEQGYNTEAFF.

The J gene is TRBJ2-7, the V gene TRBV11-3; no definite D call. V shed 1 base and J shed 7 bases, with 8 bases lying between them. CDR3 size: 12 residues. Per the germline V gene, CDR1 is SGHNT and CDR2 is YENEEA. The CDR3 region is CASSLVPLEQYF. CDR3 nucleotides: TGTGCCAGCAGCTTAGTCCCGTTAGAGCAGTACTTC.

This chain joins TRBV2 and TRBJ2-6, with D possibly being TRBD1 (5 bases). Germline values: CDR1 SNHLY, CDR2 FYNNEI. The V end lost 6 bases, the J end lost 0 bases, and 12 bases lay between the germline ends. The CDR3 spans 16 residues. Written as DNA, the CDR3 is TGTGCCAGCAGGGAGCAGGGCCTCTCTGGGGCCAACGTCCTGACTTTC. Amino acid sequence: CASREQGLSGANVLTF. Filled out from reference TRBV2 and TRBJ2-6, the complete variable domain reads EPEVTQTPSHQVTQMGQEVILRCVPISNHLYFYWYRQILGQKVEFLVSFYNNEISEKSEIFDDQFSVERPDGSNFTLKIRSTKLEDSAMYFCASREQGLSGANVLTFGAGSRLTVL.

The chain joins TRBV30 to TRBJ1-1, with a tentative D call TRBD1 (5 bases). Germline lookup yields CDR1 GTSNPN and CDR2 SVGIG (reference sequence). This CDR3 spans 13 amino acids. Deletions cut 0 bases from V and 1 base from J, with 6 bases between. CDR3 loop: CAWSVGQNTEAFF. CDR3 DNA sequence: TGTGCCTGGAGTGTAGGACAGAACACTGAAGCTTTCTTT.